The T cell receptor (beta chain) under discussion was sequenced for a study of T cells expressing NK-cell markers. Following a re-call of the 5' RACE reads, TCRdb has one entry per CDR3 protein and lacks DNA. Its table records about 430,000 distinct CDR3 sequences. This CDR3 is 16 amino acids long. CDR1 and CDR2 (germline): SGHDN, FVKESK. Material: blood T cells: a sorted CD56 or NKG2C T cell subset, CD4+ or CD8+ T cells, or bulk PBMC T cells (not recorded which). The sequence came from a woman aged 45-59 years in good health. J is TRBJ2-4 and V is TRBV14. This CDR3 reads CASSQENSLAKNIQYF.